The 20 T cell receptor beta chains in this list originate from one sample, sequenced in a study of T cells in Graves' hyperthyroidism and ophthalmopathy. Amplified TCR beta CDR3 regions came from RNA transcripts. RT-PCR in the first round (using the HTBI primer set) targeted the TCR CDR3. TCRdb redid the calling of the multiplex PCR reads with MiXCR, one entry per CDR3 protein. The data contain roughly 380,000 distinct CDR3 sequences, about 19% of them singletons. Sequences were obtained from blood. All receptors come from a young woman with Graves' hyperthyroidism.

This clonotype was seen at least ten times. The V and J genes are TRBV6-1 and TRBJ1-3; 7 bases are shared with TRBD1. The germline CDR1 and CDR2 sequences are MNHNS and SASEGT. Trimming removed 6 bases from V and 4 bases from J; junction bases left unmatched: 9. The CDR3 is 15 residues long. The CDR3 region has the DNA TGTGCCAGCAGCCACGACAGGGCTGAGGGAAACACCATATATTTT. Protein sequence: CASSHDRAEGNTIYF.

The table lists this clonotype with many counts. The rearrangement links TRBV29-1 to TRBJ1-1, with D tentatively TRBD1 (6 bases). V was clipped by 2 bases and J by 4 bases, with 11 bases between them. Germline assignment: CDR1 SQVTM and CDR2 ANQGSEA. This CDR3 contains 13 residues. The CDR3 DNA sequence: TGCAGCGTTGAAAGGGGGGCGGGCACTGAAGCTTTCTTT. Amino acid sequence: CSVERGAGTEAFF.

This clonotype was seen only a few times. Possible read error: a much larger clone is one base away. The chain carries TRBV28 and TRBJ2-4; D ambiguous. Germline V gene sequence: CDR1 MDHEN, CDR2 SYDVKM. This CDR3 spans 15 amino acids. The chain's CDR3 is CASSSPGGLKYIKYF. The CDR3 nucleotides are TGTGCCAGCAGTTCCCCTGGTGGGCTCAAATACATTAAGTACTTC.

This clonotype was recorded many times. The chain is built from TRBV12-3 or TRBV12-4 and TRBJ2-7; D ambiguous. The ends were cut back, 3 bases at V and 4 bases at J, with 13 bases in the middle. CDR3 length equals 14 residues. The CDR3 nucleotides read TGTGCCAGCAGTTTGGAATTTTTGAGTTACGAGCAGTACTTC. It specifies CASSLEFLSYEQYF.

There are many counts of this clonotype. The chain joins TRBV27 to TRBJ2-5, with 8 nucleotides matching TRBD2. With 4 bases clipped from V and 2 bases from J, the junction kept 12 bases outside the gene matches. CDR1 is MNHEY, CDR2 SMNVEV, per germline (reference sequence). The CDR3 sequence is 17 residues long. The CDR3 region has the DNA TGTGCCAGCAGTTCCCGAGGGAGCGGGGGTTATCAAGAGACCCAGTACTTC. Its translation: CASSSRGSGGYQETQYF.

This clonotype was picked up many times. V and J are TRBV6-2 or TRBV6-3 and TRBJ1-2, with 10 bases aligning to TRBD1. With 4 bases clipped from V and 8 bases from J, the junction kept 19 bases outside the gene matches. The germline V gene encodes CDR1 MNHEY and CDR2 SVGEGT. The CDR3 length is 18 residues. In nucleotides, the CDR3 is TGTGCCAGCAGTTTTACCCAGCACCAATCGGGACAGGGGAAAGGCTACACCTTC. Encoded protein: CASSFTQHQSGQGKGYTF.

The chain links TRBV27 to TRBJ2-5; TRBD2 is a possible D gene (6 bases). Trimming left V 9 bases short and J 3 bases short, with 11 bases between. Germline lookup yields CDR1 MNHEY and CDR2 SMNVEV (reference sequence). The length of the CDR3 is 12 residues. CDR3 coding DNA: TGTGCCAGTTGGGACTCGGAAGAGACCCAGTACTTC. Its translation is CASWDSEETQYF.

In this sample, this clonotype turned up many times. The chain uses TRBV5-1 and TRBJ1-2; TRBD1 matches at 9 bases. There are 12 residues in the CDR3. With 5 bases clipped from V and 6 bases from J, the junction kept 2 bases outside the gene matches. From germline, CDR1 is SGHRS and CDR2 YFSETQ. The CDR3, as DNA: TGCGCCAGCAGATGGGACAGGGATGGCTACACCTTC. Residues: CASRWDRDGYTF.

This clonotype was detected ten times or more. The V call is TRBV20-1, the J call TRBJ2-7; D uncertain. The CDR3 loop spans 18 amino acids. With 4 bases removed from V and 2 bases from J, the gap between germline ends came to 27 bases. Germline V lookup: CDR1 DFQATT, CDR2 SNEGSKA (reference sequence). The CDR3 DNA sequence: TGCAGTGCTAATCCCCTATTGTTAACCCGTGATACCGCCTACGAGCAGTACTTC. Its translation: CSANPLLLTRDTAYEQYF.

The V and J genes are TRBV11-2 and TRBJ2-6; D is unclear. The CDR3 consists of 16 residues. V shed 3 bases and J shed 0 bases, with 9 bases lying between them. The V gene's germline CDR1 is SGHAT and CDR2 FQNNGV. The chain's CDR3 is CASSFRTFSGANVLTF. CDR3 sequence (DNA): TGTGCCAGCAGCTTTAGAACGTTCTCTGGGGCCAACGTCCTGACTTTC.

This clonotype has a count of ten or more. The genes are TRBV5-6 and TRBJ2-7; D may match TRBD1 or TRBD2 (5 bases each). The V end was cut by 4 bases, the J end by 0 bases, with 11 bases between. Germline lookup yields CDR1 SGHDT and CDR2 YYEEEE. The CDR3 spans 14 residues. In DNA form, the CDR3 reads TGTGCCAGCAGCACTCTTGGGACCTCCTACGAGCAGTACTTC. Protein product: CASSTLGTSYEQYF.

This rearrangement joins TRBV6-2 or TRBV6-3 to TRBJ1-5; 7 nucleotides line up with TRBD1. The CDR3 is 15 amino acids. Germline values: CDR1 MNHEY, CDR2 SVGEGT. J gave up 6 bases and V 6 bases, and 11 bases lay outside the gene matches. CDR3 region: CASSYRGQAGQPQHF. CDR3 DNA: TGTGCCAGCAGCTACAGAGGACAGGCCGGTCAGCCCCAGCATTTT.

In its sample, this clonotype was seen many times. The rearrangement uses TRBV2 and TRBJ2-7; D not certain. The germline V and J ends were trimmed by 3 bases and 5 bases, with 5 bases remaining between them. CDR1 SNHLY and CDR2 FYNNEI come from the germline V gene. The CDR3 consists of 11 residues. CDR3 nucleotide sequence: TGTGCCAGCAGTGAGGTAAACGAGCAGTACTTC. Amino acids: CASSEVNEQYF. Variable domain in full (rest from reference TRBV2 and TRBJ2-7): EPEVTQTPSHQVTQMGQEVILRCVPISNHLYFYWYRQILGQKVEFLVSFYNNEISEKSEIFDDQFSVERPDGSNFTLKIRSTKLEDSAMYFCASSEVNEQYFGPGTRLTVT.

This clonotype was observed at least ten times. The V gene is TRBV2, the J gene TRBJ1-1; D is perhaps TRBD1 (6 bases). With 6 bases removed from V and 1 base from J, the gap between germline ends came to 12 bases. This CDR3 comprises 14 residues. Germline lookup yields CDR1 SNHLY and CDR2 FYNNEI. The CDR3 protein is CASSAIQGNTEAFF. CDR3 in DNA: TGTGCCAGCAGCGCGATACAGGGGAACACTGAAGCTTTCTTT. The entire variable domain, with the rest obtained from reference TRBV2 and TRBJ1-1, is as follows: EPEVTQTPSHQVTQMGQEVILRCVPISNHLYFYWYRQILGQKVEFLVSFYNNEISEKSEIFDDQFSVERPDGSNFTLKIRSTKLEDSAMYFCASSAIQGNTEAFFGQGTRLTVV.

This clonotype occurred many times. V is TRBV5-1 and J is TRBJ1-2; D may be TRBD1 (5 bases). Germline CDR1 reads SGHRS; CDR2 reads YFSETQ. Trimming took 6 bases from V and 1 from J, leaving 10 bases between them. This CDR3 contains 13 residues. The CDR3 DNA reads as TGCGCCAGCACCAGGGACCGTAACTATGGCTACACCTTC. Translated, it gives CASTRDRNYGYTF.

The chain has TRBV12-3 or TRBV12-4 and TRBJ2-5; D not certain. Trimming cost V 6 bases and J 1 base, with 9 bases left between them. This CDR3 is built from 13 residues. The CDR3 DNA reads as TGTGCCAGCAGGCCTACACTCCAAGAGACCCAGTACTTC. Protein: CASRPTLQETQYF.

This clonotype was seen repeatedly, ten times or more. The V call is TRBV9, the J call TRBJ1-1; D gene ambiguous. Germline assignment: CDR1 SGDLS and CDR2 YYNGEE. The germline V and J ends were trimmed by 3 bases and 1 base, with 10 bases remaining between them. There are 14 residues in the CDR3. Here the CDR3 reads CASSAFDGNTEAFF. CDR3 DNA sequence: TGTGCCAGCAGCGCGTTTGACGGGAACACTGAAGCTTTCTTT.

This clonotype was counted ten times or more. The chain is built from TRBV7-4 and TRBJ1-2; D perhaps matches TRBD1 (6 bases). The CDR3 runs 12 residues. The germline V and J ends were trimmed by 11 bases and 6 bases, with 16 bases remaining between them. Per the germline V gene, CDR1 is SGHVT and CDR2 is SQSDAQ. DNA for the CDR3: TGTGCCGACATAGGACAGCCCGATGGCTACACCTTC. Translated: CADIGQPDGYTF.

Many counts were recorded for this clonotype. V gene TRBV28 combines with J gene TRBJ2-2; D remains ambiguous. Germline V gene sequence: CDR1 MDHEN, CDR2 SYDVKM. This CDR3 spans 13 amino acids. The ends were cut back, 6 bases at V and 2 bases at J, with 7 bases in the middle. In nucleotides, the CDR3 is TGTGCCAGCAGCCACGAAAACACCGGGGAGCTGTTTTTT. Amino acids: CASSHENTGELFF.

This clonotype was detected many times. This chain joins TRBV7-8 and TRBJ2-5, with TRBD2 matching 10 bases. Trimming took 3 bases from V and 0 from J; bases not matched to a gene: 10. Germline V gives CDR1 SGHVS, CDR2 FQNEAQ. The CDR3 loop spans 18 amino acids. The CDR3 loop reads CASSFLAGLAGDQETQYF. In DNA form, the CDR3 reads TGTGCCAGCAGCTTCCTTGCAGGGCTAGCGGGGGACCAAGAGACCCAGTACTTC.